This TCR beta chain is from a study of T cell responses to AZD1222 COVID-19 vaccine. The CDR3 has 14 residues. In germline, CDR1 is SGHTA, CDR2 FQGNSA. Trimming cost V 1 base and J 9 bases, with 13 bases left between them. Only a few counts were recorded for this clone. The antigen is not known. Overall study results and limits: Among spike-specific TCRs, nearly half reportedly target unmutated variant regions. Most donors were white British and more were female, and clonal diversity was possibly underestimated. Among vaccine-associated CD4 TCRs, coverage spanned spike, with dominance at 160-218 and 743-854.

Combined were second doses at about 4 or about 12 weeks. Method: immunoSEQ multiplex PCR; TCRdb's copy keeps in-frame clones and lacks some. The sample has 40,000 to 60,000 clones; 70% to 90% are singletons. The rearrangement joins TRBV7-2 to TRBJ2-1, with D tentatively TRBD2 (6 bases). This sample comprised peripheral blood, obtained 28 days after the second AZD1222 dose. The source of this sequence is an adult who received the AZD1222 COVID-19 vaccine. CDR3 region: CASSLDLMRGEQFF. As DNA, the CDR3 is TGTGCCAGCAGCTTAGACCTCATGCGGGGTGAGCAGTTCTTC. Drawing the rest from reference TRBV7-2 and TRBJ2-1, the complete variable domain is GAGVSQSPSNKVTEKGKDVELRCDPISGHTALYWYRQSLGQGLEFLIYFQGNSAPDKSGLPSDRFSAERTGGSVSTLTIQRTQQEDSAVYLCASSLDLMRGEQFFGPGTRLTVL.